One TCR beta chain is described in this entry. Its antigen remains unidentified. There are no base qualities to consult, and no much larger clone falls within one base. The data stem from a study of CD8 T cells in Susac syndrome (dated by TCRdb to about 2019). Background for the entire study: Of the Susac syndrome patients who were sequenced, eight were in clinical remission while about six had clinically active disease. At blood withdrawal, Susac syndrome patients were therapy-naive, treated with corticosteroids (with IVIg additionally given to some), or treated with IVIg alone. The clonality of the CD8+ T cell repertoire was compared across approximately twelve healthy donors, around 14 Susac syndrome patients and under 18 multiple sclerosis patients. The study used repertoire sequencing to test whether antigen drove CD8+ T cell activation and differentiation in Susac syndrome.

Broader findings and caveats from the paper: CD8+ repertoires in Susac syndrome showed clonal expansion, which was highest in CD8+ TEMRA cells and was greater in clinically active patients than in remitting patients. Looking at Susac-specific public clones, the researchers identified some 15 in the total CD8+ repertoire and five or six in the CD8+ TEMRA repertoire. The number of individuals in the TCR sequencing and HLA analysis was acknowledged as relatively small.

The CDR3 contains 15 residues, cysteine and phenylalanine counted. Solely the CDR3 DNA is kept, with 45 bases framed from the first base. V has 0 bases trimmed and J has 3 bases trimmed; junction bases matching no gene number 1. Sequences SGDLS (CDR1) and YYNGEE (CDR2) are obtained from the germline V gene. RNA was extracted with the RNeasy kit and about 0.5 to 1 ug was reverse transcribed using random hexamers. The immunoSEQ multiplex PCR assay, covering 54 Vbeta and 13 Jbeta segments, was used to amplify TCR beta CDR3 regions. Bias from PCR amplification was corrected by using a synthetic template baseline for primer optimization and for computational correction. Processing in the source paper ran as follows. Only productive sequences were kept, with reads annotated to V, D and J genes according to IMGT and analyzed in immunoSEQ Analyzer. Clonality was calculated as one minus the Shannon entropy normalized by log2 of the number of productive unique sequences. For each patient and control, public and private clones were evaluated among the 100 most prevalent clones. Susac-specific clones were defined as absent from healthy and MS cohorts, over a thousand published viral clones and other ImmuneACCESS disease sequences. TCRdb applied fastp at Q25 and MiXCR to the public reads, then kept only in-frame beta chains. Rows merge per CDR3 protein into single entries with the most common DNA and genes. The V and J calls, along with clone size, are taken from TCRdb and not from the paper's own processing. The sample table contains under 200,000 distinct CDR3 sequences; only one count was recorded for roughly 94% of them. Around 0.16% of the sample rests with the top ten.

High-throughput TCR beta sequencing profiled peripheral blood CD8+ and CD4+ T cells from healthy donors, Susac syndrome patients and multiple sclerosis patients. The Susac syndrome patients fulfilled recently defined diagnostic criteria for definite or probable disease. CD8+ TEMRA cells were enriched by FACS, while bulk CD8+ and CD4+ T cells were purified by magnetic negative isolation. Blood was drawn into EDTA tubes, processed within 24 hours, and PBMCs were isolated by density gradient centrifugation. PBMCs destined for TCR sequencing were cryopreserved in liquid nitrogen and later thawed in a 37 °C water bath. Purity of sorted or isolated CD4+, CD8+ and CD8+ TEMRA cells was at least 90%.

Sequenced material: CD8+ T cells from PBMCs. The chain couples TRBV9 to TRBJ1-1; TRBD1 fits 11 bases in the junction. The receptor's source is a human donor with Susac syndrome. The DNA is as follows: TGTGCCAGCAGCGTAGGGGGACAGGGGGACACTGAAGCTTTCTTT. It specifies CASSVGGQGDTEAFF.